These 11 T cell receptor beta chains came from one sample sequenced in a study of blood T cell repertoires in COVID-19. Profiling relied on immunoSEQ multiplex PCR, and the TCRdb table lists in-frame clones only, not all of them. The table lists about 200,000 clones, 82% of them singletons. The sequenced material came from PBMCs or T cells enriched from blood (not recorded which). The origin of the receptors is a woman in her fifties or sixties with acute COVID-19.

This chain connects TRBV24-1 to TRBJ2-1; 9 bases are shared with TRBD2. Germline loops: CDR1 KGHDR, CDR2 SFDVKD. J gave up 6 bases and V 4 bases, and 12 bases lay outside the gene matches. This CDR3 spans 17 amino acids. As DNA, the CDR3 is TGTGCCACCAGTGACCCCCTCCGCGGGAGGGTGGGCAATGAGCAGTTCTTC. This codes for CATSDPLRGRVGNEQFF.

The chain uses TRBV9 and TRBJ1-2; TRBD1 is a possible D gene (5 bases). The CDR3 contains 16 residues. Germline CDR1 is SGDLS and CDR2 is YYNGEE. Trimming took off 3 bases at V and 0 bases at J, with 15 bases between the two ends. CDR3 region: CASSGGAQGSNYGYTF. CDR3 nucleotides: TGTGCCAGCAGCGGAGGTGCCCAGGGCTCTAACTATGGCTACACCTTC.

This chain joins TRBV5-1 and TRBJ2-7; TRBD1 matches 11 bases. Unmatched junction bases numbered 8, after V lost 4 bases and J lost 2 bases. The CDR3 runs to 16 residues. CDR1 is SGHRS, CDR2 YFSETQ, per germline. DNA of the CDR3: TGCGCCAGCAGCCCAGAGGGACAGGGGGGTCCCTACGAGCAGTACTTC. Translating gives CASSPEGQGGPYEQYF.

V usage is TRBV4-2 and J usage is TRBJ2-1, with 7 bases matching TRBD2. The junction had 8 bases not matched to a gene; V was cut back by 0 bases and J by 6 bases. Germline loops: CDR1 LGHNA, CDR2 YNFKEQ. The CDR3 runs 16 residues. CDR3 sequence (DNA): TGTGCCAGCAGCCAAGATACCGGGAGGAAGGTCAATGAGCAGTTCTTC. Residues: CASSQDTGRKVNEQFF.

The rearrangement links TRBV3-1 (or the pseudogene TRBV3-2) to TRBJ1-1, with D perhaps TRBD1 (5 bases). This CDR3 is built from 16 residues. Trimming took 4 bases from V and 1 from J, leaving 16 bases between them. The V gene's germline CDR1 is LGHDT and CDR2 YNNKEL (reference sequence). CDR3: CASSLGTGASNTEAFF. The DNA of the CDR3 is TGTGCCAGCAGCCTTGGGACTGGAGCCTCGAACACTGAAGCTTTCTTT.

This clone was recorded a few times. This chain joins TRBV3-1 (or the pseudogene TRBV3-2) and TRBJ2-3, with 8 bases lining up with TRBD2. CDR1 and CDR2 (germline): LGHDT, YNNKEL (reference sequence). The CDR3 is 19 amino acids. The junction had 19 bases not matched to a gene; V was cut back by 1 base and J by 7 bases. The CDR3 spells CASSQGRVGGLEERNTQYF. The CDR3 region has the DNA TGTGCCAGCAGCCAAGGGCGGGTGGGGGGACTAGAGGAACGAAATACGCAGTATTTT.

The gene calls are TRBV29-1 and TRBJ1-2; 10 bases agree with TRBD1. Germline CDR1 reads SQVTM; CDR2 reads ANQGSEA. The trim removed 8 bases at V and 0 bases at J, leaving 9 bases unmatched. The CDR3 has 15 residues. CDR3 nucleotide sequence: TGCAGCACCCGGGACAGGGGCGGTTCTAACTATGGCTACACCTTC. The encoded protein is CSTRDRGGSNYGYTF.

This chain uses TRBV19 with TRBJ1-5, with 8 positions matching TRBD1. V lost 9 bases and J lost 6; bases outside the gene matches: 7. The CDR3 extends over 13 amino acids. Germline CDR1 and CDR2: LNHDA and SQIVND (reference sequence). The CDR3 bases are TGTGCCAGCAAAGACAGGGGAACTCAGCCCCAGCATTTT. This codes for CASKDRGTQPQHF. Looking up the rest from reference TRBV19 and TRBJ1-5 gives the full variable domain: DGGITQSPKYLFRKEGQNVTLSCEQNLNHDAMYWYRQDPGQGLRLIYYSQIVNDFQKGDIAEGYSVSREKKESFPLTVTSAQKNPTAFYLCASKDRGTQPQHFGDGTRLSIL.

The chain joins TRBV30 to TRBJ1-6, with TRBD1 matching 7 bases. CDR1 is GTSNPN and CDR2 is SVGIG in the germline V gene (reference sequence). The ends lost 4 bases at V and 9 bases at J; junction bases unmatched: 9. This CDR3 has 14 residues. This CDR3 is CAWISKQGSSPLHF. Written as DNA, the CDR3 is TGTGCCTGGATTTCAAAACAGGGGTCTTCACCCCTCCACTTT. The complete variable domain, with remaining parts taken from reference TRBV30 and TRBJ1-6, reads SQTIHQWPATLVQPVGSPLSLECTVEGTSNPNLYWYRQAAGRGLQLLFYSVGIGQISSEVPQNLSASRPQDRQFILSSKKLLLSDSGFYLCAWISKQGSSPLHFGNGTRLTVT.

The count of this clone is one. The gene calls are TRBV27 and TRBJ2-2; D not certain. There are 14 residues in the CDR3. The V end lost 3 bases, the J end lost 6 bases, and 11 bases lay between the germline ends. Germline V gene data show CDR1 as MNHEY and CDR2 as SMNVEV (reference sequence). The CDR3: CASSLNYRPGELFF. The CDR3 DNA reads TGTGCCAGCAGTTTGAACTATAGGCCCGGGGAGCTGTTTTTT.

The J gene is TRBJ2-1, the V gene TRBV28; tentative D call: TRBD2 (6 bases). The CDR3 is 16 amino acids. Looked up from germline, CDR1 is MDHEN and CDR2 is SYDVKM. Trimming shortened V by 5 bases and J by 1 base, and 15 bases separated the two germline ends. The CDR3 protein is CASSRGTSLSYNEQFF. Here the CDR3 DNA reads TGTGCCAGCAGTCGGGGGACTTCTTTGTCCTACAATGAGCAGTTCTTC.